This TCR beta chain emerged from a study of OX40 agonist ivuxolimab in advanced cancers. Turning to the study itself: Dose-escalation cases comprised hepatocellular carcinoma, melanoma, renal cell or head and neck cancer.

Study results and limitations: Among T cells, CD8+ cells averaged more expanded clones than CD4+ cells. Which antigen the expanded peripheral T cells recognized is unknown.

Sequencing was performed with immunoSEQ multiplex PCR; in TCRdb, only in-frame clones are kept and a portion is missing. The data contain under 90,000 clones, less than 95% of them singletons. Autoimmune disease history or systemic immunosuppression barred patients. Deletions cut 4 bases from V and 6 bases from J, with 16 bases between. Germline V gene sequence: CDR1 SGHNT, CDR2 YYREEE (reference sequence). This CDR3 spans 14 amino acids. Comments on this clone: Its antigen remains unidentified.

This receptor was obtained from an adult with an advanced solid tumor such as melanoma, head and neck, liver or kidney cancer. Sequencing was performed on CD4+ or CD8+ T cells sorted from blood, taken in a trial of the OX40 agonist ivuxolimab. This chain links TRBV5-4 with TRBJ1-1; D might be TRBD1 (6 bases). CDR3 protein: CASSATQGKAEAFF. DNA of the CDR3: TGTGCCAGCAGCGCCACACAGGGTAAGGCTGAAGCTTTCTTT.